This TCR beta chain derives from a study of early T cells in non-severe SARS-CoV-2 infection. For the study at large: With bulk RNA from unsorted whole blood as input, sequencing yielded unpaired chains.

TCRdb re-analysed the 5' RACE reads in MiXCR, keeping a single row per CDR3 protein. The sample carries 85,000 to 100,000 distinct CDR3 sequences, roughly 15% recorded once. This TCR came from an adult who was a healthcare worker with PCR-confirmed SARS-CoV-2 infection or an uninfected control (not recorded which). The specimen was whole blood, collected at baseline.

The CDR3: CSADKSGASTDTQYF. CDR3 sequence (DNA): TGCAGTGCTGACAAGAGCGGGGCTAGCACAGATACGCAGTATTTT. The chain has TRBV20-1 and TRBJ2-3; 7 nucleotides align to TRBD2. Trimming removed 5 bases from V and 0 bases from J; junction bases left unmatched: 8. Germline V gene sequence: CDR1 DFQATT, CDR2 SNEGSKA (reference sequence). The length of the CDR3 is 15 residues.